This note documents a single T cell receptor (beta chain) sequence. The data were obtained in a study of blood T cell repertoires in COVID-19. Study background: The United States, Italy and Spain supplied acute and convalescent COVID-19 samples. PBMCs, B-cell-depleted T cells, or T cells provided the cDNA or gDNA that made up the material.

Germline CDR1 is SGHRS and CDR2 is YFSETQ. Deletions cut 4 bases from V and 4 bases from J, with 18 bases between. This CDR3 has 17 residues. The authors' processing: Counts of nucleated cells, estimated from reference gene primer amplification, were obtained. Clones were sequenced by immunoSEQ multiplex PCR, and TCRdb holds only the in-frame ones, with some missing. That table supplies the V and J calls and clone size; D and trimming were determined from the DNA. The sample lists about 63,000 clones; less than 80% were seen once. The TCR sequence derives from a human donor in a cohort sampled during active COVID-19. This chain connects TRBV5-1 to TRBJ1-6; D is undetermined. Sequences were obtained from peripheral blood. This chain's CDR3 is CASSRSGSRSYNSPLHF. The CDR3 nucleotides read TGCGCCAGCAGCCGGAGCGGGAGTCGGTCGTATAATTCACCCCTCCACTTT.